Below are 15 T cell receptor beta chains sequenced from a single sample in a study of spatial heterogeneity in lung cancer. Study-wide findings and caveats: One measure, the expanded intratumoral alpha and beta TCR count, tracked tumor mutation counts.

TCRdb reanalysed the 5' RACE reads using MiXCR and keeps one entry per CDR3 protein. The table records over 9,000 distinct CDR3 sequences, about 14% of them present only once. Time point noted: sample taken at primary tumor resection. Their target antigens are unknown. This material consisted of lung tumor tissue, taken at surgery. The receptors here all came from a male donor with early-stage non-small cell lung cancer.

This clonotype is large in the sample. The V call is TRBV6-5, the J call TRBJ1-1, with D perhaps TRBD1 (5 bases). Germline CDR1 is MNHEY and CDR2 is SVGAGI. CDR3 length equals 13 residues. V lost 1 base to trimming and J lost 5 bases, with 8 bases between them. The CDR3 reads CASSYFGGTEAFF. In DNA, the CDR3 is TGTGCCAGCAGTTACTTCGGGGGGACTGAAGCTTTCTTT.

The chain joins TRBV27 to TRBJ1-6; the match to TRBD1 covers 9 bases. The CDR3 covers 16 residues. In germline, CDR1 is MNHEY, CDR2 SMNVEV (reference sequence). Trimming at V came to 6 bases and at J to 7 bases, leaving 10 bases not matched to a gene. The CDR3 protein is CASRIQGALTNSPLHF. DNA for the CDR3: TGTGCCAGCAGGATACAGGGGGCCCTCACGAATTCACCCCTCCACTTT.

This clonotype is medium-sized by share. This chain links TRBV7-9 with TRBJ2-5; maybe TRBD1 (5 bases). The CDR3 loop spans 15 amino acids. Per germline, CDR1 SEHNR and CDR2 FQNEAQ (reference sequence). V shed 5 bases and J shed 0 bases, with 13 bases lying between them. The CDR3 sequence: CASSPRVLDQETQYF. CDR3 coding DNA: TGTGCCAGCAGCCCCAGGGTGCTTGACCAAGAGACCCAGTACTTC.

This clonotype was detected many times. CDR3 residues: CASSVGERRETQYF. For the CDR3, the DNA is TGTGCCAGCAGCGTAGGGGAGCGACGGGAGACCCAGTACTTC. V usage is TRBV9 and J usage is TRBJ2-5, with a tentative D call TRBD2 (5 bases). CDR3 size: 14 residues. Germline assignment: CDR1 SGDLS and CDR2 YYNGEE. The germline V and J ends were trimmed by 0 bases and 5 bases, with 11 bases remaining between them.

This sequence joins TRBV20-1 and TRBJ2-7; 7 nucleotides align to TRBD1. V gave up 6 bases and J gave up 3 bases; unmatched junction bases: 8. Per the germline V gene, CDR1 is DFQATT and CDR2 is SNEGSKA (reference sequence). This CDR3 is built from 13 residues. In DNA form, the CDR3 reads TGCAGTGCCCCGTCACAGGGGAACTACGAGCAGTACTTC. Residues: CSAPSQGNYEQYF.

CDR3 loop: CSARPGTSGGLAKNIQYF. CDR3 in DNA: TGCAGTGCTAGACCTGGGACTAGCGGGGGGCTAGCCAAAAACATTCAGTACTTC. V is TRBV20-1 and J is TRBJ2-4, with 15 nucleotides matching TRBD2. With 2 bases clipped from V and 0 bases from J, the junction kept 5 bases outside the gene matches. CDR3 size: 18 residues. Per the germline V gene, CDR1 is DFQATT and CDR2 is SNEGSKA (reference sequence).

This clonotype was counted between two and nine times. This rearrangement joins TRBV7-3 to TRBJ2-3; TRBD2 matches 8 bases. Trimming cost V 1 base and J 5 bases; bases outside gene matches: 2. This CDR3 is 14 amino acids long. Germline V gene data show CDR1 as SGHTA and CDR2 as FQGTGA. The chain's CDR3 is CASSLNSGGDTQYF. The CDR3 region has the DNA TGTGCCAGCAGCTTAAACAGCGGGGGAGATACGCAGTATTTT.

Within the sample, this clonotype is medium-sized. This chain uses TRBV29-1 with TRBJ2-1; D is unresolved. Germline assignment: CDR1 SQVTM and CDR2 ANQGSEA. The ends were cut back, 3 bases at V and 5 bases at J, with 14 bases in the middle. This CDR3 comprises 14 residues. The CDR3 coding sequence is TGCAGCGTTGATCGTCCCTGGAGTGACAATGAGCAGTTCTTC. Translation gives CSVDRPWSDNEQFF.

In its sample, this clonotype was seen many times. This rearrangement joins TRBV2 to TRBJ2-3, with D uncertain. Germline CDR1 SNHLY, CDR2 FYNNEI. The ends were cut back, 0 bases at V and 3 bases at J, with 16 bases in the middle. The CDR3 runs 17 residues. The CDR3 loop is CASSEAPEFGLTDTQYF. CDR3 bases: TGTGCCAGCAGTGAAGCGCCGGAGTTTGGGTTGACAGATACGCAGTATTTT.

This clonotype came up many times. The chain employs TRBV11-1 and TRBJ1-5; unclear D gene. Germline values: CDR1 SGHAT, CDR2 FQDESV (reference sequence). This CDR3 has 15 amino acids. The V end was cut by 1 base, the J end by 2 bases, with 9 bases between. The CDR3 spells CASSLDGRGNQPQHF. The CDR3 DNA reads TGTGCCAGCAGCTTAGACGGGAGAGGCAATCAGCCCCAGCATTTT.

This clonotype came up many times. The gene calls are TRBV15 and TRBJ2-3; 7 nucleotides align to TRBD2. V shed 5 bases and J 2 bases; nucleotides not matched to a gene: 10. Germline CDR1 is LNHNV and CDR2 is YYDKDF (reference sequence). This CDR3 comprises 16 residues. CDR3 residues: CATSRQGREPTDTQYF. CDR3 nucleotides: TGTGCCACCAGCCGACAAGGGAGGGAGCCCACAGATACGCAGTATTTT.

This clonotype was detected many times. The chain recombines TRBV7-9 with TRBJ1-1; unclear D gene. Germline V gene lookup returns CDR1 SEHNR and CDR2 FQNEAQ (reference sequence). The V gene lost 2 bases and the J gene lost 4 bases, with 14 bases spanning the gap. The CDR3 sequence is 15 residues long. For the CDR3, the DNA is TGTGCCAGCAGCTTAATCCAGGCCGGCTCCACTGAAGCTTTCTTT. This sequence encodes CASSLIQAGSTEAFF.

This clonotype was counted a few times. The V call is TRBV9, the J call TRBJ1-3; D is ambiguous. From germline, CDR1 is SGDLS and CDR2 YYNGEE. With 0 bases removed from V and 0 bases from J, the gap between germline ends came to 10 bases. CDR3 length: 16 residues. The CDR3: CASSVGEGLSGNTIYF. The DNA for the CDR3 is TGTGCCAGCAGCGTAGGTGAAGGACTCTCTGGAAACACCATATATTTT.

The sample holds many counts of this clonotype. J is TRBJ2-1 and V is TRBV9, with 7 bases fitting TRBD2. CDR1 SGDLS and CDR2 YYNGEE come from the germline V gene. This CDR3 contains 16 residues. V dropped 0 bases and J dropped 5; count of bases not matched to a gene: 8. The CDR3 spells CASSVVDLAGHNEQFF. Written as DNA, the CDR3 is TGTGCCAGCAGCGTAGTTGACTTAGCGGGCCACAATGAGCAGTTCTTC.

The chain joins TRBV25-1 to TRBJ2-1; D may be TRBD1 (5 bases). The CDR3 loop spans 15 amino acids. With 2 bases removed from V and 4 bases from J, the gap between germline ends came to 12 bases. The germline V gene encodes CDR1 MGHDK and CDR2 SYGVNS. Here the CDR3 reads CASSENRGYYNEQFF. CDR3 nucleotides: TGTGCCAGCAGTGAAAATAGGGGCTATTACAATGAGCAGTTCTTC.